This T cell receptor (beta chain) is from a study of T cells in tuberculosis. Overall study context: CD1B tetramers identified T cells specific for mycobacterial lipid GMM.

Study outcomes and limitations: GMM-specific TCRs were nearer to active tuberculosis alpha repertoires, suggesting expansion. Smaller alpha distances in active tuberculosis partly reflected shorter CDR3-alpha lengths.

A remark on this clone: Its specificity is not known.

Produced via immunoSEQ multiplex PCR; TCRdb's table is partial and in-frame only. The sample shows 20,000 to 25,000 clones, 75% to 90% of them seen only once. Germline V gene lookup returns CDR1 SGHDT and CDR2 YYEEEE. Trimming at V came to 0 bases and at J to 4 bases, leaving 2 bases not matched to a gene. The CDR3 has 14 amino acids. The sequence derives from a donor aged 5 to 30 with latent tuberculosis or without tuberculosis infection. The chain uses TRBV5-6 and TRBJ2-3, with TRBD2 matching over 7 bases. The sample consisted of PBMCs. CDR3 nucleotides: TGTGCCAGCAGCTTGGGCGCGGGGGCAGATACGCAGTATTTT. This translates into CASSLGAGADTQYF.